A selection of T cell receptor beta chains follows, all from one sample in a study of cytotoxic CD8 clonotypes in ibrutinib-treated CLL. TCRdb keeps only in-frame clones here, not all; method: immunoSEQ multiplex PCR. Among about 310,000 clones, almost 80% were seen once, and the ten largest hold about 6.7%. This specimen consisted of PBMCs, obtained before ibrutinib treatment. The receptors shown here come from a human donor with chronic lymphocytic leukemia. Both conserved end residues are part of each CDR3. A D gene is named only where the DNA matches it firmly. The size field is filled for only some rows; it gives once, few, many or a size class.

.	TRBV2	.	TRBJ2-7	CASSGRDSYEQYF	TGTGCCAGCAGTGGCAGGGACTCCTACGAGCAGTACTTC
.	TRBV4-1	TRBD2	TRBJ2-1	CASSRDLLAGGKGEQFF	TGCGCCAGCAGCCGAGACCTACTAGCGGGAGGGAAGGGTGAGCAGTTCTTC
.	TRBV7-3	TRBD1	TRBJ2-1	CASSSRQGDNEQFF	TGTGCCAGCAGCTCAAGACAGGGGGACAATGAGCAGTTCTTC
once	TRBV25-1	.	TRBJ1-4	CASSVGPANEKLFF	TGTGCCAGCAGTGTGGGACCAGCTAATGAAAAACTGTTTTTT
.	TRBV30	TRBD2	TRBJ2-7	CAWSTIRTSGDYEQYF	TGTGCCTGGAGTACAATCCGGACTAGCGGGGACTACGAGCAGTACTTC
.	TRBV4-3	.	TRBJ2-2	CASSQDLYTGELFF	TGCGCCAGCAGCCAAGATCTATACACCGGGGAGCTGTTTTTT
once	TRBV7-8	TRBD1	TRBJ1-2	CASSKRTGSDYGYTF	TGTGCCAGCAGCAAACGGACAGGCTCGGACTATGGCTACACCTTC
few	TRBV5-5	.	TRBJ2-1	CASWDKAAPLWEQFF	TGTGCCAGCTGGGATAAGGCGGCCCCTCTTTGGGAGCAGTTCTTC
.	TRBV5-1	.	TRBJ1-1	CASSLEVGQLNTEAFF	TGCGCCAGCAGCTTGGAGGTAGGGCAACTGAACACTGAAGCTTTCTTT
.	TRBV9	TRBD2	TRBJ2-1	CASSAGHGTSGRRQFF	TGTGCCAGCAGCGCCGGCCATGGGACTAGCGGGAGGCGGCAGTTCTTC
.	TRBV6-8	TRBD1	TRBJ2-7	CASSRSGQKYEQYF	TGTGCCAGCAGTCGCTCGGGACAGAAATACGAGCAGTACTTC
.	TRBV2	TRBD1	TRBJ2-7	CASSGQGAYEQYF	TGTGCCAGCAGTGGACAGGGGGCATACGAGCAGTACTTC
.	TRBV2	TRBD2	TRBJ2-1	CASSEVGRAGEQFF	TGTGCCAGCAGTGAGGTCGGGAGGGCCGGGGAGCAGTTCTTC
.	TRBV18	TRBD1	TRBJ2-7	CASSQTGVRNSYEQYF	TGTGCCAGCTCTCAAACAGGGGTGCGCAACTCCTACGAGCAGTACTTC
.	TRBV5-1	.	TRBJ1-1	CASSVGLNTEAFF	TGCGCCAGCAGCGTCGGACTGAACACTGAAGCTTTCTTT
.	TRBV5-3	.	TRBJ2-7	CARRSQNNRGRSSYEQYF	TGTGCCAGAAGATCTCAGAACAACCGGGGCAGGAGTTCCTACGAGCAGTACTTC
.	TRBV9	.	TRBJ2-7	CASSVGKGGSGRYEQYF	TGTGCCAGCAGCGTAGGGAAGGGGGGCTCCGGACGCTACGAGCAGTACTTC
.	TRBV7-3	TRBD1	TRBJ1-2	CASSSRSAGDRGRNDYGYTF	TGTGCCAGCAGCTCAAGGTCCGCCGGGGACAGGGGGCGCAACGACTATGGCTACACCTTC
.	TRBV5-6	.	TRBJ2-1	CASSLGYQGNEQFF	TGTGCCAGCAGTCTGGGGTACCAAGGCAATGAGCAGTTCTTC
.	TRBV4-3	.	TRBJ1-1	CASSQDHRQDLGEAFF	TGCGCCAGCAGCCAAGACCATCGACAAGACTTGGGTGAAGCTTTCTTT
.	TRBV19	TRBD1	TRBJ2-2	CASSIFSGGTGELFF	TGTGCCAGTAGTATTTTTTCAGGGGGCACCGGGGAGCTGTTTTTT
.	TRBV27	.	TRBJ2-7	CASSKPGLLSEQYF	TGTGCCAGCAGTAAACCCGGGCTGCTGAGCGAGCAGTACTTC
once	TRBV30	.	TRBJ2-2	CAWTGAINTGELFF	TGTGCCTGGACAGGGGCGATTAACACCGGGGAGCTGTTTTTT
.	TRBV27	TRBD1	TRBJ1-1	CASSLRQGRIAFF	TGTGCCAGCAGTTTACGACAGGGGAGGATAGCTTTCTTT
.	TRBV7-8	.	TRBJ2-5	CASSLGVSQETQYF	TGTGCCAGCAGCTTAGGGGTCAGCCAAGAGACCCAGTACTTC
.	TRBV6-1	.	TRBJ1-1	CASSERENTEAFF	TGTGCCAGCAGTGAACGCGAGAACACTGAAGCTTTCTTT
.	TRBV4-3	.	TRBJ2-7	CASSLGPSYEQYF	TGCGCCAGCAGCCTCGGACCCTCCTACGAGCAGTACTTC
once	TRBV7-8	TRBD2	TRBJ2-1	CASSLHLAGSYNEQFF	TGTGCCAGCAGCTTACATCTAGCGGGGTCCTACAATGAGCAGTTCTTC
.	TRBV6-1	.	TRBJ2-7	CASSALEQYF	TGTGCCAGCAGTGCCCTCGAGCAGTACTTC
.	TRBV9	.	TRBJ2-7	CASSPAGGLNEQYF	TGTGCCAGCAGCCCAGCAGGGGGGCTCAACGAGCAGTACTTC
.	TRBV6-5	TRBD1	TRBJ1-5	CASSTDRAQGQPQHF	TGTGCCAGCTCGACGGACAGGGCCCAGGGTCAGCCCCAGCATTTT
.	TRBV2	.	TRBJ1-4	CASSARRVPEKLFF	TGTGCCAGCAGCGCACGGCGTGTGCCTGAAAAACTGTTTTTT
.	TRBV7-6	TRBD2	TRBJ2-1	CASSGSTGLAGYNEQFF	TGTGCCAGCAGCGGATCCACGGGACTAGCGGGATACAATGAGCAGTTCTTC
.	TRBV5-6	TRBD2	TRBJ2-7	CASSGMLTSGRPYEQYF	TGTGCCAGCAGCGGGATGTTGACTAGCGGGAGACCCTACGAGCAGTACTTC
few	TRBV7-7	.	TRBJ2-7	CASSANPTGTYEQYF	TGTGCTAGCAGCGCAAACCCGACAGGAACCTACGAGCAGTACTTC
.	TRBV5-4	TRBD2	TRBJ2-3	CASSPIAGGSTDTQYF	TGTGCCAGCAGCCCAATAGCGGGAGGGAGCACAGATACGCAGTATTTT
.	TRBV9	TRBD1	TRBJ2-7	CASSPMTGGRYEQYF	TGTGCCAGCAGCCCGATGACAGGGGGCCGTTACGAGCAGTACTTC
.	TRBV7-9	TRBD1	TRBJ1-2	CASSPRVGQPFYGYTF	TGTGCCAGCAGCCCTCGAGTGGGACAGCCCTTCTATGGCTACACCTTC
many	TRBV10-2	.	TRBJ2-2	CASSDRDTGELFF	TGCGCCAGCAGTGACAGGGACACCGGGGAGCTGTTTTTT
few	TRBV15	.	TRBJ2-7	CATSRGGSSYEQYF	TGTGCCACCAGCAGAGGGGGCAGCTCCTACGAGCAGTACTTC
once	TRBV6-1	.	TRBJ2-1	CASSLLGEQFF	TGTGCCAGCAGCCTCTTGGGTGAGCAGTTCTTC
once	TRBV15	TRBD2	TRBJ2-7	CATSRGLADLAYEQYF	TGTGCCACCAGCAGAGGACTAGCGGACCTCGCCTACGAGCAGTACTTC
.	TRBV5-5	TRBD1	TRBJ2-7	CASSFPGQGIWAYEQYF	TGTGCCAGCAGCTTTCCGGGACAGGGTATTTGGGCCTACGAGCAGTACTTC
.	TRBV23-1	TRBD1	TRBJ1-5	CASSQSSNRGSSNQPQHF	TGCGCCAGCAGTCAATCGAGCAACAGGGGGTCTAGCAATCAGCCCCAGCATTTT
.	TRBV7-6	.	TRBJ1-2	CASSSGGRYGYTF	TGTGCCAGCAGCTCGGGGGGGAGATATGGCTACACCTTC
.	TRBV25-1	.	TRBJ2-7	CASSDPRLYYEQYF	TGTGCCAGCAGTGATCCCAGGCTCTACTACGAGCAGTACTTC
.	TRBV9	.	TRBJ2-7	CASSVGLSPGFYEQYF	TGTGCCAGCAGCGTAGGTCTCTCCCCGGGATTCTACGAGCAGTACTTC
once	TRBV6-5	.	TRBJ1-5	CASSYSGSDQPQHF	TGTGCCAGCAGTTACTCGGGCAGCGATCAGCCCCAGCATTTT
.	TRBV5-1	TRBD2	TRBJ2-7	CASSLSTSGRRGYEQYF	TGCGCCAGCAGCCTAAGTACTAGCGGGCGTCGTGGCTACGAGCAGTACTTC
.	TRBV6-1	TRBD1	TRBJ2-2	CASSSHRGQGGELFF	TGTGCCAGCAGTTCCCACAGGGGGCAGGGCGGGGAGCTGTTTTTT
.	TRBV28	TRBD1	TRBJ2-7	CASSSPGTGGYEQYF	TGTGCCAGCAGTTCCCCCGGGACAGGAGGATACGAGCAGTACTTC